The following is a T cell receptor (beta chain) sequence with its context. This clonotype was counted only a few times. This clone's antigen is unknown. Base qualities were left out, and no much larger clone turns up one base away. The time point label here, explained by the study, means: persistent/refractory GD, antithyroid drugs over 5 years with positive TRAb. RNA was extracted from PBMCs in TRIzol for both TCR sequencing and RNA sequencing. The diagnosis of Graves' disease was made according to American Thyroid Association guidelines. Patients were recruited from an endocrinology department in Xi'an, China. Each patient gave around 9.2 milliliters of peripheral blood, collected in an EDTA anticoagulant tube. Ficoll Paque Plus density gradient separation was used to isolate PBMCs, and no further T cell sorting was performed. An Agilent 2100 Bioanalyzer and agarose gel were used to assess RNA quality, and a NanoDrop 2000 was used to measure RNA concentration.

This record comes from a study of regulatory T cells in long-lasting Graves disease (dated by TCRdb to the early 2020s). Broadly, across the study: Persistent Graves' disease meant more than 5 years of antithyroid drug treatment with TSH receptor autoantibodies that stayed positive. On average, persistent Graves' disease patients in the clinical cohort had been on antithyroid drugs for approximately ten years. The study was registered as a clinical trial and conducted in China. This study used TCR sequencing and RNA sequencing of peripheral blood to compare persistent Graves' disease patients against newly diagnosed Graves' disease patients. A total of roughly 35 samples underwent TCR sequencing: about 13 from persistent and roughly 20 from newly diagnosed Graves' disease patients.

Library method: multiplex PCR. This sample was sequenced with an Illumina HiSeq 4000. iRepertoire HTBI primers and Arm-PCR amplification of CDR3 regions were used to construct TCR beta libraries. Gel purification was performed on PCR products prior to sequencing. The paper's data handling went like this. Gene usage analysis of CDR3 amino acid clonotypes used the approximately 56 TRBV and more than 13 TRBJ segments found across samples. COPE and FqMerger were used to merge the filtered high-quality paired reads into contigs. BLAST was used to align contigs to the IMGT TRBV, TRBD and TRBJ reference genes, and CDR3 was defined following IMGT. Highly expanded clones were defined as clonotypes with a frequency above 0.1%. Repertoire diversity was measured by Shannon entropy, and V-J evenness by the Gini coefficient. A clonotype found in more than one individual was treated as public. The raw public data were reprocessed by TCRdb itself: fastp quality trimming at Q25, MiXCR clonotype calling, in-frame beta chains only. Rows merge per CDR3 protein into single entries with the most common DNA and genes. TCRdb's processing, not the authors', yielded these V and J calls. The sample table shows roughly 360,000 distinct CDR3 sequences, and more than 20% are seen once. The top ten clonotypes cover about 27% of the sample.

The CDR1 and CDR2 encoded by the germline V gene are SQVTM and ANQGSEA. Between the V and J ends, shortened by 6 bases and 10 bases respectively, the junction contains 13 bases. Reading from cysteine to phenylalanine, the CDR3 counts 11 amino acids. The DNA shown is the 33-base CDR3, in frame from base 1. Overall study results and their limits: Only peripheral blood was studied, because thyroid tissue, the primary lesion, was inaccessible. Persistent patients shared more public clonotypes among themselves (under 3,000) than newly diagnosed patients did (over 950). Persistent disease showed preferential use of TRBV28, TRBJ1-2 and TRBJ2-5, whereas newly diagnosed disease favored TRBV20-1 and TRBJ2-1. Lower TCR Shannon entropy and fewer highly expanded clones were observed in persistent Graves' disease patients than in newly diagnosed patients, which suggested clonal expansion. Sequencing and analysis were limited to the TCR beta chain. The small sample size was acknowledged by the authors as a limitation that may reduce accuracy.

This clonotype was obtained from a woman between 35 and 50 years old with Graves disease. Donor details come from another sample of the same person, matched by shared clones. The V gene is TRBV29-1 and the J gene is TRBJ2-1; the best D guess is TRBD1, with 6 bases matching. The sample here was peripheral blood mononuclear cells (PBMCs), taken when the disease was refractory, from a patient treated with antithyroid drugs. The CDR3 protein sequence reads: CSVHRDWEQFF. The DNA is as follows: TGCAGCGTCCACAGGGATTGGGAGCAGTTCTTC.